This T cell receptor beta chain was sequenced for a study of blood T cell repertoires in COVID-19. Overall study: PBMCs, B-cell-depleted T cells, or T cells were the source of the cDNA or gDNA that made up the material.

The V and J ends lost 3 bases and 5 bases respectively, with 13 bases between them. The CDR3 is made up of 14 amino acids. CDR1 MNHNS and CDR2 SASEGT come from the germline V gene. Original analysis: Nucleated cell number was recorded as an estimate derived from reference gene primer amplification. TCRdb keeps only in-frame clones here, not all; method: immunoSEQ multiplex PCR. The V and J calls and clone size were taken over from that table, and D and trimming were inferred from the DNA. The profile shows under 45,000 clones, around 90% of them singletons. Sequencing was performed on peripheral blood. The TCR comes from a human donor in a cohort sampled during active COVID-19. The J gene is TRBJ2-5, the V gene TRBV6-1, with D perhaps TRBD2 (7 bases). Written as DNA, the CDR3 is TGTGCCAGCAGTGAGGGGGGGCCCGCGGAGACCCAGTACTTC. This gives the protein CASSEGGPAETQYF.